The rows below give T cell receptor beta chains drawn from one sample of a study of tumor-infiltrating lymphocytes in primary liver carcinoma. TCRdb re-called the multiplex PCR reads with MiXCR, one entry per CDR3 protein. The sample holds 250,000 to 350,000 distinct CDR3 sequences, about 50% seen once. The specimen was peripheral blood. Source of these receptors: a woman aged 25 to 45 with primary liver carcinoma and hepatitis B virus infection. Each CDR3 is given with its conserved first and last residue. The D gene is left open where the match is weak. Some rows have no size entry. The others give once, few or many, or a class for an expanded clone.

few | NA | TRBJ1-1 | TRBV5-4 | CASSAWQGNTEAFF | TGTGCCAGCAGCGCCTGGCAGGGGAACACTGAAGCTTTCTTT
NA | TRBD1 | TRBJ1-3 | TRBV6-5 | CASRAGGAASGNTIYF | TGTGCCAGCCGCGCAGGGGGCGCGGCGAGTGGAAACACCATATATTTT
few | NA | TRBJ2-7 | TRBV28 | CASSPRDLGDEQYF | TGTGCCAGCAGTCCCAGGGATTTGGGGGACGAGCAGTACTTC
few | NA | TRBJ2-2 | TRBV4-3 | CASSQYTLNTGELFF | TGCGCCAGCAGCCAATACACGTTAAACACCGGGGAGCTGTTTTTT
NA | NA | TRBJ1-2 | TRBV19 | CATSTSPGSNYGYTF | TGTGCCACTAGTACCTCTCCGGGCTCTAACTATGGCTACACCTTC
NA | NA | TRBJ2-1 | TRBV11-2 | CASNLIPGEEYNEQFF | TGTGCCAGCAACCTTATCCCGGGAGAGGAGTACAATGAGCAGTTCTTC
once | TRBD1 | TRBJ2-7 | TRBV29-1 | CTVELGRTGAYYEQYF | TGCACCGTTGAGTTAGGTAGGACAGGGGCATACTACGAGCAGTACTTC
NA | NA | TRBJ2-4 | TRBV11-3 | CASSSGDVGRPLAKNIQYF | TGTGCCAGCAGCTCAGGGGACGTTGGCAGGCCCCTAGCCAAAAACATTCAGTACTTC
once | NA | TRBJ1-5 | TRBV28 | CASSKGRPNQPQHF | TGTGCCAGCAGTAAGGGTCGGCCGAATCAGCCCCAGCATTTT
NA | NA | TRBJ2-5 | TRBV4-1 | CANSQGSSGQETRYF | TGCGCCAACAGCCAAGGTTCAAGCGGCCAAGAGACCCGGTACTTC
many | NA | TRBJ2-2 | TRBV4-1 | CASSQGGFGTGELFF | TGCGCCAGCAGCCAAGGAGGTTTCGGCACCGGGGAGCTGTTTTTT
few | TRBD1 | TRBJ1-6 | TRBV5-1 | CASRDTGGAENSPLHF | TGCGCCAGCAGGGATACAGGGGGCGCGGAAAATTCACCCCTCCACTTT
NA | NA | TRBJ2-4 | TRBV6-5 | CASSQHGPDSNKNIQYF | TGTGCCAGCAGCCAACACGGTCCGGACAGCAACAAAAACATTCAGTACTTC
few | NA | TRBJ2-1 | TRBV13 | CASSFLAVNEQFF | TGTGCCAGCAGCTTTCTGGCGGTCAATGAGCAGTTCTTC
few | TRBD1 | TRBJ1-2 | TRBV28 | CASRYQGGYGYTF | TGTGCCAGCAGGTACCAGGGGGGCTATGGTTACACCTTC
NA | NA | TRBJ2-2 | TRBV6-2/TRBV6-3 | CASSYFPNTGELFF | TGTGCCAGCAGTTACTTCCCGAACACCGGGGAGCTGTTTTTT
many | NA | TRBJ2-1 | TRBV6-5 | CASSPAFGGAYNEQFF | TGTGCCAGCAGTCCCGCCTTTGGGGGAGCCTACAATGAGCAGTTCTTC
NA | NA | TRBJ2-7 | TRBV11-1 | CASRPESSYEQYF | TGTGCCAGCAGACCCGAAAGCTCCTACGAGCAGTACTTT
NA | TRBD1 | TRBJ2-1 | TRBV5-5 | CASNPRDRTSNEQFF | TGTGCCAGCAACCCCCGGGACAGGACGAGCAATGAGCAGTTCTTC
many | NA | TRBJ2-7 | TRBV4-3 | CASRQRDSYREQYF | TGCGCCAGCAGACAACGGGACTCCTATCGGGAGCAGTACTTC
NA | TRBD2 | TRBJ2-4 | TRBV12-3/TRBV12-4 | CASGTGLAGGRVKNIQYF | TGTGCCAGCGGAACCGGACTAGCTGGAGGACGAGTCAAAAACATTCAGTACTTC
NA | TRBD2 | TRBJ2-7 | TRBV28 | CASNPPGTSVMYEQYF | TGTGCCAGCAATCCTCCCGGGACTAGCGTGATGTACGAGCAGTACTTC
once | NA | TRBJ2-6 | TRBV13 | CASSPVSSGANVLIF | TGTGCCAGCAGCCCCGTTTCTTCTGGGGCCAACGTCCTGATTTTC
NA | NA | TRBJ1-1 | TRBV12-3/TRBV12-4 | CASSHGGGKDTEAFF | TGTGCCAGCAGCCACGGGGGGGGGAAGGACACTGAAGCTTTCTTT
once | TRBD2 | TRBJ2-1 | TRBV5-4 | CASSLIGTSGNSHYNEQFF | TGTGCCAGCAGCTTGATCGGTACTAGCGGGAATAGTCATTACAATGAGCAGTTCTTC
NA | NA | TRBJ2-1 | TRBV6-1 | CASSPGLAENEHFF | TGTGCCAGCAGCCCGGGACTCGCGGAGAATGAGCACTTCTTC
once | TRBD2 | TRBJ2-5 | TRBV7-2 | CASSARTSGSYTTQETQYF | TGTGCCAGCAGCGCCCGAACTAGCGGGAGTTACACAACTCAAGAGACCCAGTACTTC
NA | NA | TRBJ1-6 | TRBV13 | CASSPRYYNSPLHF | TGTGCCAGCAGCCCTAGATATTATAATTCACCCCTCCACTTT
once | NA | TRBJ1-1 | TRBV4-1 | CASSLVGVRNTAAFF | TGCGCTAGCAGCCTTGTCGGGGTCAGGAACACTGCAGCTTTCTTT
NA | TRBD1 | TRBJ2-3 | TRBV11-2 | CASRYPERGRTDTQYF | TGTGCCAGCAGATACCCGGAGAGGGGGCGGACAGATACGCAGTATTTT
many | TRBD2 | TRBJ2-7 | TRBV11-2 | CASSQAGGVDEQYF | TGTGCCAGCAGCCAAGCGGGAGGGGTCGACGAGCAGTACTTC